The source of this TCR beta chain is a study of blood T cell repertoires in COVID-19. Germline CDR1 and CDR2: KGHSH and LQKENI. V was pared by 0 bases and J by 4 bases, with 18 bases between. CDR3 length equals 17 residues. The repertoire was sequenced with immunoSEQ multiplex PCR; TCRdb's copy has only in-frame clones and lacks some. The data show some 180,000 clones, roughly three quarters seen once. This sequence originates from a woman aged 50 to 65 with active or convalescent COVID-19. The sample was peripheral blood. The rearrangement joins TRBV18 to TRBJ1-1; D might be TRBD1 (6 bases). Here the CDR3 reads CASSPPNRGGWGTEAFF. CDR3 in DNA: TGTGCCAGCTCACCACCGAATAGAGGGGGATGGGGCACTGAAGCTTTCTTT.